A selection of T cell receptor beta chains follows, all from one sample in a study of metastatic and nonmetastatic thyroid tumors. TCRdb re-called clones via MiXCR from the PCR reads. The sample shows 35,000 to 40,000 clones, 28% of them seen only once. Sequencing was performed on blood. These receptor sequences come from a male donor with papillary thyroid cancer or a benign thyroid nodule (not recorded which). Some clones in this sample may be carry-over from other donors' samples. Each CDR3 is given with its conserved first and last residue. D genes are given only for firm matches. Only some rows state a clone size, as once, few, many or a class for expanded clones.

>.|12|.|TRBV3-1|TRBJ1-1
CASSRVDTEAFF
TGTGCCAGCAGCCGGGTGGACACTGAAGCTTTCTTT
>.|17|few|TRBV6-2/TRBV6-3|TRBJ2-3
CASSYPAWGGPTDTQYF
TGTGCCAGCAGTTACCCGGCCTGGGGGGGGCCCACAGATACGCAGTATTTT
>TRBD1|15|.|TRBV6-1|TRBJ1-6
CASSGQGAGASPLHF
TGTGCCAGCAGTGGACAGGGGGCGGGGGCTTCACCCCTCCACTTT
>.|16|few|TRBV18|TRBJ2-2
CASSPALNRNTGELFF
TGTGCCAGCTCACCAGCCTTAAATCGGAACACCGGGGAGCTGTTTTTT
>.|14|few|TRBV2|TRBJ2-2
CASSALVNTGELFF
TGTGCCAGCAGTGCGCTCGTGAACACCGGGGAGCTGTTTTTT
>.|17|many|TRBV7-9|TRBJ2-5
CASSSGRATGLRETQYF
TGTGCCAGCAGCTCCGGCCGGGCCACAGGCCTTAGGGAGACCCAGTACTTC
>.|14|few|TRBV20-1|TRBJ1-5
CSATLGVGNQPQHF
TGCAGTGCTACCCTGGGGGTGGGCAATCAGCCCCAGCATTTT
>TRBD1|12|medium-sized|TRBV12-3/TRBV12-4|TRBJ1-1
CASSKRTGLTFF
TGTGCCAGCAGCAAGAGGACAGGGCTGACTTTCTTT
>.|14|.|TRBV27|TRBJ1-1
CASSLGGANTEAFF
TGTGCCAGCAGTTTAGGAGGGGCGAACACTGAAGCTTTCTTT
>.|11|few|TRBV6-1|TRBJ2-1
CASNSYNEQFF
TGTGCCAGCAATTCCTACAATGAGCAGTTCTTC
>.|15|many|TRBV5-4|TRBJ2-1
CASSLKLGFDNEQFF
TGTGCCAGCAGCTTGAAGTTGGGTTTCGACAATGAGCAGTTCTTC
>.|15|few|TRBV6-5|TRBJ1-2
CASSYGLGGDYGYTF
TGTGCCAGCAGTTACGGATTGGGCGGGGACTATGGCTACACCTTC
>TRBD2|14|.|TRBV7-2|TRBJ2-7
CASSRLADYYEQYF
TGTGCCAGCAGCAGACTAGCGGACTACTACGAGCAGTACTTC
>.|13|few|TRBV27|TRBJ1-1
CASSPLVKTEAFF
TGTGCCAGCAGTCCTCTTGTTAAGACTGAAGCTTTCTTT
>TRBD1|16|.|TRBV2|TRBJ2-7
CASRSGRQGAAREQYF
TGTGCCAGCCGGTCTGGGAGGCAGGGGGCCGCTCGCGAGCAGTACTTC
>.|13|.|TRBV7-3|TRBJ2-7
CASSLGGVNEQYF
TGTGCCAGCAGCTTGGGCGGGGTTAACGAGCAGTACTTC
>TRBD2|16|.|TRBV20-1|TRBJ2-5
CSARVETSGDQETQYF
TGCAGTGCTAGAGTGGAAACTAGCGGTGACCAAGAGACCCAGTACTTC
>.|16|.|TRBV4-2|TRBJ1-2
CASSQGHGEGSYGYTF
TGTGCCAGCAGCCAAGGCCACGGCGAGGGGAGCTATGGCTACACCTTC
>TRBD2|14|many|TRBV6-1|TRBJ2-3
CASSLAGGIDTQYF
TGTGCCAGCAGTTTAGCGGGAGGGATAGATACGCAGTATTTT
>TRBD2|14|.|TRBV20-1|TRBJ2-7
CSARRDGGSYEQYF
TGCAGTGCTCGAAGAGACGGGGGGTCCTACGAGCAGTACTTC
>TRBD1|17|.|TRBV11-1|TRBJ2-6
CASSVDRKYSGANVLTF
TGTGCCAGCAGCGTGGACAGGAAATACTCTGGGGCCAACGTCCTGACTTTC
>TRBD2|13|once|TRBV7-3|TRBJ2-3
CASSSGGMGTQYF
TGTGCCAGCAGCTCCGGGGGGATGGGTACGCAGTATTTT
>.|14|many|TRBV19|TRBJ1-1
CARDVSFGDTEAFF
TGTGCCAGGGACGTCAGTTTCGGAGACACTGAAGCTTTCTTT
>.|14|.|TRBV7-3|TRBJ2-1
CASSLGNGYNEQFF
TGTGCCAGCAGCTTAGGGAACGGGTACAATGAGCAGTTCTTC
>.|16|.|TRBV12-3/TRBV12-4|TRBJ1-5
CASSLMGVYSNQPQHF
TGTGCCAGCAGTTTAATGGGGGTGTATAGCAATCAGCCCCAGCATTTT
>.|17|few|TRBV6-1|TRBJ1-3
CASSLASQLLSGNTIYF
TGTGCCAGCAGTCTCGCCAGCCAACTGTTGTCTGGAAACACCATATATTTT
>.|15|.|TRBV6-1|TRBJ2-2
CASSAPGQHTGELFF
TGTGCCAGCAGTGCCCCTGGACAGCACACCGGGGAGCTGTTTTTT
>.|13|.|TRBV20-1|TRBJ2-1
CSASDFRYNEQFF
TGCAGTGCTAGTGATTTTAGGTACAATGAGCAGTTCTTC
>.|15|few|TRBV6-6|TRBJ2-7
CASSYRRGRPYEQYF
TGTGCCAGCAGTTATAGGAGGGGCAGGCCCTACGAGCAGTACTTC
>.|14|few|TRBV28|TRBJ2-6
CASGGAAGANVLTF
TGTGCCAGCGGCGGGGCGGCTGGGGCCAACGTCCTGACTTTC
>TRBD2|15|medium-sized|TRBV4-1|TRBJ2-7
CASSQPGGLAGERYF
TGCGCCAGCAGCCAACCCGGTGGACTAGCGGGAGAAAGGTACTTC